The rows below give T cell receptor beta chains drawn from one sample of a study of beta chain features in type 1 diabetes. Some clones are missing from TCRdb's copy, which holds only in-frame ones; the method was immunoSEQ multiplex PCR. The table has about 140,000 clones, about 9.1% seen once. The sample consisted of central memory CD4+ T cells from blood. The receptors come from a woman in her thirties or forties in good health. The CDR3 runs from the conserved cysteine through the conserved F or W. The order of the fields is D gene, CDR3 length, J gene, V gene, clone size, CDR3 protein. The D gene is left open where the match is weak. Expanded clones are given a class, and other clones once, few, many or no size at all.

TRBD1 | 15 | TRBJ1-2 | TRBV7-2 | few | CASSLGSGTGDGYTF
NA | 17 | TRBJ2-3 | TRBV29-1 | few | CSVTIRGAQGTTDTQYF
TRBD1 | 14 | TRBJ2-5 | TRBV18 | NA | CASSRTGTQETQYF
NA | 13 | TRBJ2-2 | TRBV5-8 | few | CASRVRSTGELFF
TRBD1 | 14 | TRBJ2-7 | TRBV5-5 | NA | CASSSLTGTSGQYF
NA | 16 | TRBJ2-5 | TRBV5-5 | NA | CASSFRGRTRQETQYF
TRBD1 | 14 | TRBJ1-6 | TRBV19 | NA | CASSDRTYNSPLHF
NA | 12 | TRBJ2-7 | TRBV12-5 | many | CASGSWAGEQYF
NA | 14 | TRBJ1-5 | TRBV19 | few | CASSIRRDNQPQHF
NA | 15 | TRBJ1-4 | TRBV18 | few | CASSLADTTNEKLFF
TRBD1 | 16 | TRBJ2-7 | TRBV5-4 | few | CASSPTTGRSTLEQYF
NA | 14 | TRBJ2-5 | TRBV5-4 | many | CASSLRAGEETQYF
TRBD2 | 16 | TRBJ2-3 | TRBV5-1 | NA | CASLRLAGEPTDTQYF
NA | 12 | TRBJ1-1 | TRBV10-3 | NA | CAISDPPAEAFF
TRBD2 | 17 | TRBJ2-3 | TRBV11-2 | NA | CASSFRQAGGFTDTQYF
TRBD1 | 14 | TRBJ1-5 | TRBV7-2 | NA | CASSRGQGRGPQHF
TRBD1 | 14 | TRBJ1-4 | TRBV2 | many | CASILQGAGEKLFF
NA | 13 | TRBJ2-6 | TRBV27 | NA | CASKGGGANVLTF
NA | 16 | TRBJ2-1 | TRBV4-1 | few | CASSQDSGLIYNEQFF
NA | 15 | TRBJ1-6 | TRBV18 | NA | CASSPDARGIGSLHF
NA | 14 | TRBJ2-5 | TRBV7-9 | few | CASSLQAAQETQYF
NA | 13 | TRBJ2-5 | TRBV11-1 | few | CASSLWTEETQYF
TRBD1 | 14 | TRBJ2-7 | TRBV27 | few | CASSLYSDRYEQYF
NA | 12 | TRBJ2-5 | TRBV7-9 | many | CAGQGSGGTQYF
NA | 15 | TRBJ2-1 | TRBV6-4 | NA | CASRSRQGNNNEQFF
NA | 15 | TRBJ2-7 | TRBV2 | NA | CASSESFYGEDEQYF
NA | 12 | TRBJ1-4 | TRBV2 | NA | CASSTGIEKLFF
NA | 12 | TRBJ1-1 | TRBV16 | few | CASSRGGYEAFF
TRBD1 | 14 | TRBJ1-2 | TRBV5-6 | few | CASRAGTVQWGYTF
TRBD2 | 14 | TRBJ2-2 | TRBV11-2 | many | CASGRDANTGELFF
TRBD2 | 15 | TRBJ2-1 | TRBV19 | few | CASSHSGGDYNEQFF
NA | 15 | TRBJ1-2 | TRBV6-5 | NA | CASSYSEGAPYGYTF
TRBD2 | 16 | TRBJ2-3 | TRBV18 | many | CASSPPSGGLTDTQYF
TRBD1 | 14 | TRBJ2-7 | TRBV5-1 | few | CASTLGGDSYEQYF
NA | 14 | TRBJ2-1 | TRBV5-1 | NA | CASSLAQTRVEQFF
NA | 13 | TRBJ1-2 | TRBV11-2 | NA | CASSLDRLYGYTF
TRBD1 | 12 | TRBJ2-7 | TRBV29-1 | few | CSVGTGSGEQYF
NA | 15 | TRBJ2-2 | TRBV27 | few | CASSFGRTNTGELFF
NA | 15 | TRBJ1-4 | TRBV4-1 | NA | CASSQGPGVNEKLFF
TRBD1 | 16 | TRBJ2-5 | TRBV11-1 | few | CASSPRTGALEETQYF
NA | 14 | TRBJ1-1 | TRBV7-9 | few | CASSLGPQNTEAFF
NA | 19 | TRBJ1-2 | TRBV5-4 | few | CASSPAQVRVTGGDYGYTF
NA | 11 | TRBJ1-4 | TRBV29-1 | few | CSGGGNEKLFF
NA | 11 | TRBJ2-2 | TRBV6-1 | NA | CASIFRGELFF
NA | 14 | TRBJ2-1 | TRBV4-3 | NA | CASSQAGVDNEQFF
NA | 15 | TRBJ2-2 | TRBV7-9 | NA | CASSLARVNTGELFF
TRBD2 | 15 | TRBJ2-7 | TRBV5-6 | few | CASSHGLAGVYEQYF
TRBD1 | 15 | TRBJ2-5 | TRBV5-1 | NA | CASSLARQGWETQYF
TRBD2 | 18 | TRBJ2-6 | TRBV5-1 | NA | CASSLERGGYSGANVLTF
NA | 13 | TRBJ2-2 | TRBV5-1 | few | CASSLAPESSLFF
TRBD1 | 17 | TRBJ1-1 | TRBV5-1 | NA | CASSYAGQGASMTEAFF
NA | 11 | TRBJ2-5 | TRBV2 | few | CASELQETQYF
NA | 17 | TRBJ2-3 | TRBV5-6 | NA | CASSLWARRISPDTQYF